The next 31 T cell receptor beta chains were all read from a single sample in a study of T cells in Graves' hyperthyroidism and ophthalmopathy (dated by TCRdb to the late 2010s). Receptors were amplified or captured by multiplex PCR. Sequencing was carried out with an Illumina HiSeq 2000. The TCR beta CDR3 regions were amplified from RNA transcripts. The TCR CDR3 was subjected to a first round of RT-PCR using the HTBI primer set and the Qiagen OneStep RT-PCR kit. TCRdb reprocessed the public reads (quality trimming at Q25 with fastp, clone calling with MiXCR) and kept in-frame beta chains. Each record represents a unique CDR3 protein, reported with the most common genes and DNA among its rows. The table for this sample lists about 500,000 distinct CDR3 sequences; roughly 45% of them were counted only once. The top ten constitute around two fifths of the sample. Material: peripheral blood or thyroid tissue (not recorded which). The receptors were gathered from an adult woman with Graves' disease, either hyperthyroidism or ophthalmopathy (not recorded which).

The J gene is TRBJ2-2, the V gene TRBV5-1; D may be TRBD1 (6 bases). The CDR3 spans 14 residues. Trimming stripped 1 base from V and 7 bases from J, with 11 bases between. The germline V gene encodes CDR1 SGHRS and CDR2 YFSETQ. CDR3 loop: CASSLRVGGGELFF. The CDR3 nucleotides read TGCGCCAGCAGCTTGAGGGTAGGGGGCGGGGAGCTGTTTTTT.

This chain connects TRBV5-1 to TRBJ2-5; 16 bases are a match to TRBD2. CDR1 is SGHRS, CDR2 YFSETQ, per germline. This CDR3 comprises 17 residues. V lost 4 bases, J lost 1 base, and 4 bases stayed unmatched. The CDR3 DNA reads TGCGCCAGCAGCGTTGGGACTAGCGGGGGGGCCCAAGAGACCCAGTACTTC. Translating it yields CASSVGTSGGAQETQYF.

The chain joins TRBV7-9 to TRBJ1-6, with 7 bases identical to TRBD1. Trimming at V came to 3 bases and at J to 4 bases, leaving 3 bases not matched to a gene. Germline CDR1 reads SEHNR; CDR2 reads FQNEAQ (reference sequence). The CDR3 sequence is 15 residues long. The CDR3 loop reads CASSLEGQYNSPLHF. Here the CDR3 DNA reads TGTGCCAGCAGCTTGGAGGGACAGTATAATTCACCCCTCCACTTT.

The rearrangement links TRBV29-1 to TRBJ2-5, with 10 bases matching TRBD2. The length of the CDR3 is 13 residues. The J segment lost 0 bases and the V segment lost 8 bases, leaving 3 bases of the junction unmatched. Germline V gene lookup returns CDR1 SQVTM and CDR2 ANQGSEA. As DNA, the CDR3 is TGCAGCTTTGGACTAGCGGACCAAGAGACCCAGTACTTC. This codes for CSFGLADQETQYF.

The V gene is TRBV6-4, the J gene TRBJ2-7; D could derive from TRBD1 or TRBD2 (5 bases each). This CDR3 is 14 amino acids long. V was pared by 6 bases and J by 2 bases, with 14 bases between. Germline V gives CDR1 MRHNA, CDR2 SNTAGT. The DNA for the CDR3 is TGTGCCAGCAGACGGGACCCAACGACCTACGAGCAGTACTTC. Translating it yields CASRRDPTTYEQYF.

This clonotype was seen ten or more times. The genes are TRBV20-1 and TRBJ1-2; D is possibly TRBD1 (5 bases). This CDR3 contains 13 residues. Germline V gene sequence: CDR1 DFQATT, CDR2 SNEGSKA (reference sequence). Deletions cut 0 bases from V and 2 bases from J, with 7 bases between. CDR3 residues: CSARDEGNYGYTF. CDR3 DNA: TGCAGTGCTAGAGATGAGGGGAACTATGGCTACACCTTC.

CDR3 loop: CASSERDLLLSGNTIYF. The CDR3 DNA follows: TGTGCCAGCAGTGAGAGGGACCTTCTGCTTTCCGGAAACACCATATATTTT. This chain links TRBV2 with TRBJ1-3, with D perhaps TRBD1 (5 bases). This CDR3 spans 17 amino acids. The V gene's germline CDR1 is SNHLY and CDR2 FYNNEI. Trimming left V 3 bases short and J 4 bases short, with 19 bases between.

This clonotype was observed many times. This rearrangement joins TRBV29-1 to TRBJ1-1; the D is unclear. Trimming removed 5 bases from V and 0 bases from J, with 13 bases in between. This CDR3 spans 14 amino acids. CDR1 and CDR2 from the germline V gene are SQVTM and ANQGSEA. The CDR3 loop is CSVLLRLMNTEAFF. Here the CDR3 DNA reads TGCAGCGTTCTACTACGGCTCATGAACACTGAAGCTTTCTTT.

V gene TRBV10-3 combines with J gene TRBJ1-2; TRBD1 agrees at 9 bases. CDR1 is ENHRY, CDR2 SYGVKD, per germline. The junction had 8 bases not matched to a gene; V was cut back by 2 bases and J by 4 bases. The CDR3 is 16 amino acids. CDR3 loop: CAISETRTGEGYGYTF. The CDR3 DNA reads as TGTGCCATCAGTGAGACCAGGACAGGGGAGGGCTATGGCTACACCTTC.

This clonotype was seen repeatedly, ten times or more. The gene calls are TRBV27 and TRBJ1-6; 9 bases are a match to TRBD1. The CDR3 runs to 16 residues. Trimming took 5 bases from V and 6 from J; bases not matched to a gene: 8. Looked up from germline, CDR1 is MNHEY and CDR2 is SMNVEV (reference sequence). CDR3 loop: CASSLREGQGNSPLHF. CDR3 sequence (DNA): TGTGCCAGCAGTCTTCGGGAGGGACAGGGTAATTCACCCCTCCACTTT.

CDR3 in amino acids: CASSLPDNFFTF. The DNA for the CDR3 is TGCGCCAGCAGCTTACCAGACAATTTTTTCACCTTC. The gene calls are TRBV5-1 and TRBJ1-2; D gene ambiguous. This CDR3 comprises 12 residues. CDR1 SGHRS and CDR2 YFSETQ come from the germline V gene. Trimming removed 2 bases at V and 13 bases at J, with 15 bases between. Full variable domain (remainder filled in from reference TRBV5-1 and TRBJ1-2): KAGVTQTPRYLIKTRGQQVTLSCSPISGHRSVSWYQQTPGQGLQFLFEYFSETQRNKGNFPGRFSGRQFSNSRSEMNVSTLELGDSALYLCASSLPDNFFTFGSGTRLTVV.

The chain has TRBV13 and TRBJ1-2, with unresolved D. CDR3 size: 12 residues. V was cut by 4 bases and J by 7 bases, with 10 bases left in between. Germline CDR1 is PRHDT and CDR2 is FYEKMQ (reference sequence). This chain's CDR3 is CASSSWIRGYTF. In DNA, the CDR3 is TGTGCCAGCAGCTCGTGGATACGTGGCTACACCTTC. The whole variable domain, filled in from reference TRBV13 and TRBJ1-2, reads AAGVIQSPRHLIKEKRETATLKCYPIPRHDTVYWYQQGPGQDPQFLISFYEKMQSDKGSIPDRFSAQQFSDYHSELNMSSLELGDSALYFCASSSWIRGYTFGSGTRLTVV.

The chain employs TRBV11-3 and TRBJ2-5; 9 bases align to TRBD1. CDR1 SGHNT and CDR2 YENEEA come from the germline V gene. The CDR3 totals 15 residues. The ends lost 1 base at V and 9 bases at J; junction bases unmatched: 9. CDR3 nucleotides: TGTGCCAGCAGCTTAGGACGGACAGGGGATCAGCCCCAGTACTTC. Protein product: CASSLGRTGDQPQYF.

This clonotype was seen a handful of times. The chain is built from TRBV24-1 and TRBJ1-2; D is unclear. Germline V gene sequence: CDR1 KGHDR, CDR2 SFDVKD. This CDR3 is built from 13 residues. The ends were cut back, 5 bases at V and 2 bases at J, with 8 bases in the middle. The DNA for the CDR3 is TGTGCCACCAGTGCGGACCGGAACTATGGCTACACCTTC. It is translated as CATSADRNYGYTF.

This sequence joins TRBV29-1 and TRBJ1-4, with a tentative D call TRBD1 (5 bases). CDR1 and CDR2 from the germline V gene are SQVTM and ANQGSEA. Deletions cut 8 bases from V and 8 bases from J, with 12 bases between. The CDR3 is 11 amino acids. CDR3 DNA sequence: TGCAGCACAGGCGTGGGGGAAAAACTGTTTTTT. Protein: CSTGVGEKLFF.

The rearrangement joins TRBV11-2 to TRBJ2-5; a possible D gene is TRBD1 (5 bases). CDR1 and CDR2 (germline): SGHAT, FQNNGV. The germline V and J ends were trimmed by 3 bases and 4 bases, with 21 bases remaining between them. The CDR3 has 17 amino acids. This CDR3 reads CASSLLGKGSTLETQYF. For the CDR3, the DNA is TGTGCCAGCAGCTTGTTAGGAAAGGGGTCTACTTTAGAGACCCAGTACTTC.

This clonotype was counted only a few times. The chain couples TRBV7-7 to TRBJ2-7; TRBD2 aligns across 8 bases. Germline CDR1 SSHAT, CDR2 FNYEAQ (reference sequence). The CDR3 loop spans 15 amino acids. Here the CDR3 reads CASALEASGFGEQYF. The CDR3 DNA reads as TGTGCTAGTGCCCTTGAGGCTAGCGGGTTCGGGGAGCAGTACTTC.

V is TRBV2 and J is TRBJ1-2; 8 nucleotides match TRBD1. Germline V gene lookup returns CDR1 SNHLY and CDR2 FYNNEI. The CDR3 is made up of 13 amino acids. The V segment lost 9 bases and the J segment 2 bases; nucleotides outside the gene matches: 5. The CDR3 nucleotides read TGTGCCAGAGCAGACAGGGGAAACTATGGCTACACCTTC. It yields the protein CARADRGNYGYTF.

The chain links TRBV12-3 or TRBV12-4 to TRBJ1-5; D uncertain. The length of the CDR3 is 11 residues. V lost 4 bases and J 9 bases, leaving 7 bases between the germline ends. The CDR3 reads CASSSGGPQHF. The CDR3, as DNA: TGTGCCAGCAGTTCGGGCGGGCCCCAGCATTTT.

The sample holds many counts of this clonotype. V is TRBV11-2 and J is TRBJ2-2, with TRBD2 as a possible D gene (5 bases). The CDR3 has 13 residues. CDR1 and CDR2 (germline): SGHAT, FQNNGV. Trimming took 3 bases from V and 4 from J, leaving 6 bases between them. This CDR3 is CASSFGSTGELFF. CDR3 nucleotides: TGTGCCAGCAGCTTTGGGAGCACCGGGGAGCTGTTTTTT.

The J gene is TRBJ2-5, the V gene TRBV5-4; tentatively, D is TRBD1 (6 bases). CDR3 length equals 16 residues. Deletions cut 3 bases from V and 4 bases from J, with 19 bases between. In germline, CDR1 is SGHNT, CDR2 YYREEE (reference sequence). The CDR3 bases are TGTGCCAGCAGCTCGGATAGACCGAAACAGGGAGAGACCCAGTACTTC. This codes for CASSSDRPKQGETQYF.

The sample holds a few counts of this clonotype. This rearrangement joins TRBV10-3 to TRBJ1-1, with no clear D. Germline CDR1 reads ENHRY; CDR2 reads SYGVKD. This CDR3 contains 13 residues. Trimming took 4 bases from V and 4 from J, leaving 10 bases between them. CDR3 sequence reads: CAISVQDVTEAFF. The CDR3 DNA reads TGTGCCATCAGTGTTCAGGACGTCACTGAAGCTTTCTTT.

The chain carries TRBV20-1 and TRBJ1-5; a weak D match, TRBD1 (5 bases). V lost 1 base and J 4 bases, leaving 8 bases between the germline ends. Germline V gives CDR1 DFQATT, CDR2 SNEGSKA (reference sequence). The CDR3 consists of 13 residues. CDR3 loop: CSARGRANQPQHF. DNA of the CDR3: TGCAGTGCTAGAGGCAGGGCGAATCAGCCCCAGCATTTT.

This clonotype was seen many times. V and J are TRBV29-1 and TRBJ2-7, with D maybe TRBD1 (7 bases). The germline V and J ends were trimmed by 4 bases and 10 bases, with 14 bases remaining between them. Germline loops: CDR1 SQVTM, CDR2 ANQGSEA. The CDR3 consists of 11 residues. CDR3 residues: CSVAGGKFQYF. The CDR3 bases are TGCAGCGTTGCAGGGGGGAAGTTTCAGTACTTC.

This clonotype was recorded many times. The CDR3 nucleotides are TGCAGCGGGGGGGGGGGTACTGAAGCTTTCTTT. Translation: CSGGGGTEAFF. V usage is TRBV29-1 and J usage is TRBJ1-1; D perhaps matches TRBD1 (5 bases). The CDR3 is 11 amino acids. Germline V lookup: CDR1 SQVTM, CDR2 ANQGSEA. V lost 7 bases to trimming and J lost 5 bases, with 11 bases between them.

The chain is built from TRBV10-3 and TRBJ1-4; a weak D match, TRBD1 (5 bases). V lost 3 bases to trimming and J lost 4 bases, with 9 bases between them. CDR3 length: 14 amino acids. Germline CDR1 and CDR2: ENHRY and SYGVKD. The CDR3 coding sequence is TGTGCCATCAGTGATTGGGGGGATAATGAAAAACTGTTTTTT. Translated: CAISDWGDNEKLFF.

This clonotype was seen repeatedly, ten times or more. V and J are TRBV4-1 and TRBJ2-5; the D gene is possibly TRBD1 (5 bases). The CDR3 is 16 residues long. The germline V gene has CDR1 MGHRA and CDR2 YSYEKL. Trimming took off 2 bases at V and 5 bases at J, with 18 bases between the two ends. The CDR3 reads CASSQQGVSGFETQYF. The CDR3 DNA sequence: TGCGCCAGCAGCCAACAAGGGGTATCAGGGTTCGAGACCCAGTACTTC.

In this sample, this clonotype turned up many times. This chain uses TRBV19 with TRBJ1-5; possible D gene TRBD1, 6 bases. This CDR3 spans 16 amino acids. Germline CDR1 reads LNHDA; CDR2 reads SQIVND (reference sequence). Trimming cost V 5 bases and J 0 bases, with 14 bases left between them. CDR3 nucleotides: TGTGCCAGTAGTCCCTCAGGGGCCCATAGCAATCAGCCCCAGCATTTT. Translating it yields CASSPSGAHSNQPQHF.

V is TRBV7-8 and J is TRBJ2-7; 11 bases fit TRBD2. The CDR3 consists of 15 residues. V shed 5 bases, J shed 1 base, and the junction held 4 bases outside the gene matches. Germline loops: CDR1 SGHVS, CDR2 FQNEAQ. CDR3 nucleotide sequence: TGTGCCAGCAGCACGGGACTAGCGGTATCCTACGAGCAGTACTTC. It encodes CASSTGLAVSYEQYF.

The CDR3 sequence: CASSLKSSRAHQPQHF. In nucleotides, the CDR3 is TGTGCCAGCAGTTTGAAATCTTCCAGAGCGCATCAGCCCCAGCATTTT. V gene TRBV28 combines with J gene TRBJ1-5; D is undetermined. Germline V gene sequence: CDR1 MDHEN, CDR2 SYDVKM. V lost 3 bases, J lost 5 bases, and 17 bases lay in between. The CDR3 totals 16 residues.

This clonotype has ten or more counts. The CDR3 spells CASSARTGDEAFF. In nucleotides, the CDR3 is TGTGCCAGCAGCGCCCGGACAGGGGATGAAGCTTTCTTT. The chain recombines TRBV7-3 with TRBJ1-1; 9 nucleotides line up with TRBD1. Germline V gives CDR1 SGHTA, CDR2 FQGTGA. The V segment lost 5 bases and the J segment 7 bases; nucleotides outside the gene matches: 5. The CDR3 contains 13 residues.